Detailed here is one T cell receptor (beta chain). The data stem from a study of blood T cell repertoires in COVID-19. Study-wide background: From T cells, B-cell-depleted T cells, or PBMCs came the material, which was cDNA or gDNA.

Germline values: CDR1 MNHEY, CDR2 SVGEGT. The CDR3 is 16 residues long. With 5 bases clipped from V and 3 bases from J, the junction kept 13 bases outside the gene matches. Data came from immunoSEQ multiplex PCR; TCRdb stores just in-frame clones and leaves some out. The sample holds 25,000 or so clones, over 75% seen once. V gene TRBV6-2 or TRBV6-3 combines with J gene TRBJ2-7, with TRBD1 matching 7 bases. The specimen sequenced was peripheral blood. The TCR was taken from a man between 65 and 85 years old in a cohort sampled during active COVID-19. CDR3 sequence: CASSITTGQVDYEQYF. The DNA for the CDR3 is TGTGCCAGCAGTATAACTACCGGACAGGTGGACTACGAGCAGTACTTC.